This T cell receptor beta chain came from a study of blood T cell repertoires in COVID-19. This table comes from immunoSEQ multiplex PCR, and its TCRdb copy is limited to in-frame clones, with some not included. The repertoire has 95,000 to 150,000 clones, about nine tenths of them found once; the top ten carry roughly 4%. The clonotype was recovered from a middle-aged man with acute or convalescent COVID-19. The material sequenced was peripheral blood.

The CDR3 sequence: CASSLSWTGGGEQYF. As DNA, the CDR3 is TGTGCCAGCAGTCTCTCTTGGACAGGGGGCGGCGAGCAGTACTTC. The chain carries TRBV27 and TRBJ2-7; 11 bases line up with TRBD1. CDR1 MNHEY and CDR2 SMNVEV come from the germline V gene (reference sequence). The J segment lost 6 bases and the V segment lost 5 bases, leaving 9 bases of the junction unmatched. The CDR3 spans 15 residues.